This entry lists 13 T cell receptor beta chains sequenced from one sample in a study of blood T cells in healthy people across ages. Together with a sample-barcoded 5' primer, a J-beta primer mix was included in a second PCR lasting roughly 6 to 12 cycles. TCRdb called the 5' RACE reads again in MiXCR, with one record for every CDR3 protein. The sample carries about a million distinct CDR3 sequences, 40% to 60% recorded once. Sequencing was done on a sample of blood. The receptors were sampled from a man aged 25-45 years in good health.

In this sample, this clonotype turned up once. The J gene is TRBJ2-4, the V gene TRBV20-1; TRBD2 is a possible D gene (6 bases). The closer fit of TRBJ2-5 to the DNA end suggests the J call may be wrong. This CDR3 is 15 amino acids long. Germline CDR1 is DFQATT and CDR2 is SNEGSKA (reference sequence). The CDR3 loop is CSAAGSGPIQETQYF. In nucleotides, the CDR3 is TGCAGTGCGGCGGGTAGCGGACCGATCCAAGAGACCCAGTACTTC.

About this clonotype: A much more abundant neighbour one base away suggests this may be a read error. This chain joins TRBV6-4 and TRBJ2-1; D is possibly TRBD1 (6 bases). The germline V gene has CDR1 MRHNA and CDR2 SNTAGT. The CDR3 is 13 residues long. The CDR3 bases are TGTGCCAGCAGTGACTGGGGGCCCAATGGGCAGTTCTTC. Protein sequence: CASSDWGPNGQFF.

The chain combines TRBV10-3 with TRBJ1-1; 7 positions match TRBD1. The CDR3 is 15 amino acids. V dropped 3 bases and J dropped 0; count of bases not matched to a gene: 4. Germline CDR1 ENHRY, CDR2 SYGVKD. The CDR3 here is CAISEKTGLNTEAFF. CDR3 in DNA: TGTGCCATCAGTGAAAAGACAGGGTTGAACACTGAAGCTTTCTTT.

The chain couples TRBV20-1 to TRBJ2-5, with 11 bases identical to TRBD2. The better agreement between TRBJ2-7 and the DNA end casts doubt on the J call. Germline assignment: CDR1 DFQATT and CDR2 SNEGSKA (reference sequence). The CDR3 length is 14 residues. In DNA form, the CDR3 reads TGCAGTGCTTCAGGACTAGCGGGTTCCTACGAGCAGTACTTC. Its protein product is CSASGLAGSYEQYF.

J is TRBJ2-6 and V is TRBV25-1; 8 bases map to TRBD1. The CDR3 covers 16 residues. Germline CDR1 reads MGHDK; CDR2 reads SYGVNS. V gave up 4 bases and J gave up 3 bases; unmatched junction bases: 5. CDR3 loop: CASSASGGGGANVLTF. The CDR3 nucleotides are TGTGCCAGCAGTGCTTCAGGGGGCGGTGGGGCCAACGTCCTGACTTTC.

In its sample, this clonotype was seen a few times. The V and J genes are TRBV20-1 and TRBJ2-7; TRBD1 might be the D (5 bases). Germline CDR1 and CDR2: DFQATT and SNEGSKA (reference sequence). V lost 1 base to trimming and J lost 1 base, with 11 bases between them. This CDR3 spans 14 amino acids. The CDR3 DNA is TGCAGTGCTAGAGTCAGGGTGGGGTCCTACGAGCAGTACTTC. Encoded protein: CSARVRVGSYEQYF.

In its sample, this clonotype was seen a few times. This chain links TRBV4-1 with TRBJ2-1, with D perhaps given as TRBD1 or TRBD2 (6 bases each). V was trimmed by 0 bases and J by 15 bases, leaving 18 bases between them. CDR1 is MGHRA and CDR2 is YSYEKL in the germline V gene. This CDR3 region has 14 residues. This CDR3 reads CASSQDTLGGLGFF. CDR3 coding DNA: TGCGCCAGCAGCCAAGATACGCTTGGGGGGCTGGGGTTCTTC.

The J gene is TRBJ1-1, the V gene TRBV4-1, with D tentatively TRBD1 (5 bases). V gave up 0 bases and J gave up 1 base, with 27 bases separating them. This CDR3 is 21 amino acids long. The germline V gene has CDR1 MGHRA and CDR2 YSYEKL. The CDR3 sequence: CASSQDTGGTLLGLGNTEAFF. The CDR3 region has the DNA TGCGCCAGCAGCCAAGATACGGGGGGAACTCTGCTCGGCCTAGGGAACACTGAAGCTTTCTTT.

This sequence joins TRBV11-3 and TRBJ2-7, with D uncertain. This CDR3 contains 15 residues. With 0 bases removed from V and 1 base from J, the gap between germline ends came to 10 bases. Germline-derived CDR1 and CDR2 are SGHNT and YENEEA. CDR3 DNA sequence: TGTGCCAGCAGCTTAGAGGCAGCAAATTCCTACGAGCAGTACTTC. It specifies CASSLEAANSYEQYF.

This chain links TRBV20-1 with TRBJ2-1; TRBD1 matches 9 bases. Germline V gene lookup returns CDR1 DFQATT and CDR2 SNEGSKA (reference sequence). The CDR3 extends over 21 amino acids. V gave up 1 base and J gave up 0 bases; unmatched junction bases: 19. The CDR3 coding sequence is TGCAGTGCTAGAGCCCTCTCCGGGACAGGGAAAGCGTCGAGCTCCTACAATGAGCAGTTCTTC. Protein: CSARALSGTGKASSSYNEQFF.

This clonotype was seen only a few times. J is TRBJ2-7 and V is TRBV18; possible D gene TRBD1, 5 bases. The CDR3 is made up of 16 amino acids. CDR1 is KGHSH, CDR2 LQKENI, per germline. Trimming pared 3 bases from V and 0 bases from J, leaving 15 bases between. CDR3 sequence (DNA): TGTGCCAGCTCACCGGGGCCCCCTGGGCCCTCCTACGAGCAGTACTTC. Translating it yields CASSPGPPGPSYEQYF. The full variable domain, rest sourced from reference TRBV18 and TRBJ2-7, is NAGVMQNPRHLVRRRGQEARLRCSPMKGHSHVYWYRQLPEEGLKFMVYLQKENIIDESGMPKERFSAEFPKEGPSILRIQQVVRGDSAAYFCASSPGPPGPSYEQYFGPGTRLTVT.

V is TRBV20-1 and J is TRBJ2-7; 7 nucleotides align to TRBD1. This CDR3 region has 14 residues. The V gene end was trimmed by 3 bases and the J gene end by 0 bases; junction bases not matched to a gene: 5. Germline assignment: CDR1 DFQATT and CDR2 SNEGSKA (reference sequence). CDR3 in amino acids: CSASGQGDSYEQYF. CDR3 nucleotide sequence: TGCAGTGCTAGTGGTCAGGGGGACTCCTACGAGCAGTACTTC.

The rearrangement joins TRBV13 to TRBJ1-1; possibly TRBD1 for D (6 bases). The V end was cut by 4 bases, the J end by 0 bases, with 12 bases between. Germline lookup yields CDR1 PRHDT and CDR2 FYEKMQ (reference sequence). This CDR3 region has 15 residues. The CDR3 here is CASSYGGAMNTEAFF. The CDR3 DNA is TGTGCCAGCAGCTACGGGGGGGCCATGAACACTGAAGCTTTCTTT.